This record covers a single T cell receptor beta chain. Its antigen is undetermined. The sample belongs to a study of OX40 agonist ivuxolimab in advanced cancers. Whole-study results and caveats: At 0.1 to 3.0 mg/kg and by week 6, clonal expansion occurred in CD4+ and CD8+ blood T cells.

Sequencing was performed with immunoSEQ multiplex PCR; in TCRdb, only in-frame clones are kept and a portion is missing. Of around 49,000 clones in the sample, about 86% were seen once. The germline CDR1 and CDR2 sequences are MDHEN and SYDVKM. CDR3 size: 15 residues. V dropped 4 bases and J dropped 6; count of bases not matched to a gene: 6. The rearrangement joins TRBV28 to TRBJ2-3, with 11 bases aligning to TRBD1. The TCR comes from an adult with an advanced solid tumor such as melanoma, head and neck, liver or kidney cancer. The source was CD4+ or CD8+ T cells sorted from blood, collected in a trial of the OX40 agonist ivuxolimab. The CDR3 nucleotides are TGTGCCAGCAGTTATCGGACAGGGGGCATTGATACGCAGTATTTT. Translated: CASSYRTGGIDTQYF.